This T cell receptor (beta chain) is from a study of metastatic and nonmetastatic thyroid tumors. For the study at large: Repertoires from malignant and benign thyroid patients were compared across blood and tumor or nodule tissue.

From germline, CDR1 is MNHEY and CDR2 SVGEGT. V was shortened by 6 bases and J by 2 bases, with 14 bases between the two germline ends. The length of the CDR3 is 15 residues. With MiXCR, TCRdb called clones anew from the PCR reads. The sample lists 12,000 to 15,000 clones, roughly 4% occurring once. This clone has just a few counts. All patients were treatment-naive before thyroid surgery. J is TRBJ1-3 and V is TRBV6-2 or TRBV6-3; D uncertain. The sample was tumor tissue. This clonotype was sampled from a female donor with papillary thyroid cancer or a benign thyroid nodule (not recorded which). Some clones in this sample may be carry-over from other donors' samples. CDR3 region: CASSDTGDAGNTIYF. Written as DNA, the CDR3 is TGTGCCAGCAGCGACACCGGGGATGCTGGAAACACCATATATTTT.